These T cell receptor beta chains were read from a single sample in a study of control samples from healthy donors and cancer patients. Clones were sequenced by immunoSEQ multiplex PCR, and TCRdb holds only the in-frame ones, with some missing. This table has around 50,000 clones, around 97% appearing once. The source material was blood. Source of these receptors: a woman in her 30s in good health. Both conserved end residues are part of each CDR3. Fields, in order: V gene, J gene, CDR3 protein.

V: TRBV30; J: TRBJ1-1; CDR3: CAWSTRGDTEAFF
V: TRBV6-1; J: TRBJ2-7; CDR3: CASSEESSGSYEQYF
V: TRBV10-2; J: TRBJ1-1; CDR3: CASSELRSTEAFF
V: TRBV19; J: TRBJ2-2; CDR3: CASSRVLVTGELFF
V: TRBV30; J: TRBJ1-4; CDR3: CAWSVQGLREEKLFF
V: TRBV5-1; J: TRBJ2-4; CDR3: CASSLDVQNIQYF
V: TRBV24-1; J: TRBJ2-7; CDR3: CATSDSRTGTRDEQYF
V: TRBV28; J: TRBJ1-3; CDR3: CASSLHTGTGRNTIYF
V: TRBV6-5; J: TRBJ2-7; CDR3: CASSPTSGNYEQYF
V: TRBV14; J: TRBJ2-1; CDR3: CASSQDRSSGGNEQFF
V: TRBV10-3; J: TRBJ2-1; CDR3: CAISVGSGLYNEQFF
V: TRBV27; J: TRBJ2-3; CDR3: CASARQGTGSTDTQYF
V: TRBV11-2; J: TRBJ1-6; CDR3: CASSPGSGYNSPLHF
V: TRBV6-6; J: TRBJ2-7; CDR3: CASRSSGTGSSYEQYF
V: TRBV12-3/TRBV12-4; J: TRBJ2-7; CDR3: CASSLFPSYEQYF
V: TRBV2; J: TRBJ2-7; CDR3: CASSEVAGTYEQYF
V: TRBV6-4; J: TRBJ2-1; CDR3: CASSDSAGSGKEQFF
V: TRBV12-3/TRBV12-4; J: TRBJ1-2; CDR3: CASSAFIYGYTF
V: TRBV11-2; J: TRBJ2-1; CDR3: CASSLRTSGSFDDEQFF
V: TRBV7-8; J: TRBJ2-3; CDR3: CASSPQPGLAGEGTDTQYF
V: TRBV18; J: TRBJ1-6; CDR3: CASSPWGGKQENSPLHF
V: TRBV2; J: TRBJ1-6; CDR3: CASRERTGSNNSPLHF
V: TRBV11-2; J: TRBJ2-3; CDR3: CASSASGLGVDTQYF
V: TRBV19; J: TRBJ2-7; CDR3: CASSIVGAYEQYF
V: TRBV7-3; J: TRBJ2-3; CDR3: CASSLTSGRNTDTQYF
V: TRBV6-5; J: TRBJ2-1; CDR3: CASSYSGGRAPNEQFF
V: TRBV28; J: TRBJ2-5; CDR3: CASSLGGEGSRETQYF
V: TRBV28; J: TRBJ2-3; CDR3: CASSLSSAGTDTQYF
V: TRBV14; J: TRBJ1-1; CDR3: CASSQGDTEAFF
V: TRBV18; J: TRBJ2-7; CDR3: CASSPGGQGAHEQYF
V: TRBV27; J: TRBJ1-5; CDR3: CASSLFRAENQPQHF
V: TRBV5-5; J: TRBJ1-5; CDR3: CASSLSGEGNQPQHF
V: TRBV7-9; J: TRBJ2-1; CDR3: CASSSTSSGRSSNEQFF
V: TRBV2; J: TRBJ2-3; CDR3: CASSTQGTGGFADTQYF
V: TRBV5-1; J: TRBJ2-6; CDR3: CASKSAGSGANVLTF